This T cell receptor beta chain was obtained from a study of CD8 T cells in ankylosing spondylitis. This CDR3 region has 13 residues. CDR1 is SQVTM and CDR2 is ANQGSEA in the germline V gene. V shed 5 bases and J shed 5 bases, with 13 bases lying between them. Each TCR beta library was made by quantitative 5'-RACE that incorporated molecular barcodes. TCRdb analysed the 5' RACE reads with MiXCR anew, one entry per CDR3 protein. The top ten hold 9.1% of the sample, which has around 330,000 distinct CDR3 sequences, roughly 12% seen once. The chain links TRBV29-1 to TRBJ1-5; possibly TRBD1 for D (6 bases). This receptor was identified in a female donor with ankylosing spondylitis or in good health (not recorded which). The sequenced material came from blood, either unsorted or a sorted T cell fraction (not recorded which). CDR3 amino acids: CSVTTGLDQPQHF. The CDR3 region has the DNA TGCAGCGTTACCACAGGGTTAGATCAGCCCCAGCATTTT. The full variable domain, rest sourced from reference TRBV29-1 and TRBJ1-5, is SAVISQKPSRDICQRGTSLTIQCQVDSQVTMMFWYRQQPGQSLTLIATANQGSEATYESGFVIDKFPISRPNLTFSTLTVSNMSPEDSSIYLCSVTTGLDQPQHFGDGTRLSIL.